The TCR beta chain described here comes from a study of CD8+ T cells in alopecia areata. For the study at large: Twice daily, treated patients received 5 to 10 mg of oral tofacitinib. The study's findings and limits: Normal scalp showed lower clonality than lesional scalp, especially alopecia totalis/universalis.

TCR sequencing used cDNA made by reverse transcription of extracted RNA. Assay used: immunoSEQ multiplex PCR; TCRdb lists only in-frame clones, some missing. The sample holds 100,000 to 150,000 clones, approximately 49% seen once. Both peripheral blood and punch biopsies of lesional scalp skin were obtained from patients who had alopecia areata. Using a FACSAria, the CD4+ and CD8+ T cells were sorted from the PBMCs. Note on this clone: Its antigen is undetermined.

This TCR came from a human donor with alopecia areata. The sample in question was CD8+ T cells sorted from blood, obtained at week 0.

For the CDR3, the DNA is TGTGCCAGCAGGGGACTAGCCGAGAGCTCCTACAATGAGCAGTTCTTC. Translation gives CASRGLAESSYNEQFF. The chain has TRBV11-2 and TRBJ2-1, with 9 bases lining up with TRBD2. Per the germline V gene, CDR1 is SGHAT and CDR2 is FQNNGV. The trim removed 6 bases at V and 0 bases at J, leaving 6 bases unmatched. The CDR3 is 16 amino acids.